Given below is one T cell receptor beta chain in context. Its antigen remains unidentified. These data originate in a study of T cells after yellow fever vaccination. The study, taken as a whole, reports: Subsequent to the booster, the majority of primary-vaccination clones reappeared (96% CD4, about 90% CD8). Weaker in magnitude, the secondary response showed a faster peak on day 5 versus 15.

One entry per CDR3 protein results from TCRdb running MiXCR on the 5' RACE reads. The table shows some 560,000 distinct CDR3 sequences, with around a sixth occurring only once. The sequences come from PBMCs, collected 4 to 6 days after the first yellow fever vaccination. The origin of this receptor is a man younger than 30 who received the YFV17D yellow fever vaccine.

The chain's CDR3 is CASSLKQVNTEAFF. Here the CDR3 DNA reads TGTGCCAGCAGTTTAAAGCAGGTGAACACTGAAGCTTTCTTT. This chain links TRBV12-3 or TRBV12-4 with TRBJ1-1, with no clear D. V was trimmed by 2 bases and J by 0 bases, leaving 7 bases between them. The CDR3 sequence is 14 residues long.